This T cell receptor beta chain originates from a study of blood T cell repertoires in COVID-19. Study-wide background: T cells, B-cell-depleted T cells, or PBMCs provided the cDNA or gDNA that served as material.

In the authors' workflow: Estimates of nucleated cell counts were drawn from the amplification of reference gene primers. Using immunoSEQ multiplex PCR, the repertoire was profiled, and TCRdb retains in-frame clones only, with some absent. That table supplies the V and J calls and clone size; D and trimming were determined from the DNA. This table holds hundreds of thousands of clones, roughly nine tenths found once. The cohort comprised adults aged about 18 to 100 years residing in about two dozen US areas. CDR3 length: 15 amino acids. CDR1 MNHEY and CDR2 SVGEGT come from the germline V gene. Trimming cost V 6 bases and J 5 bases; bases outside gene matches: 8.

The specimen sequenced was PBMCs or T cells enriched from blood (not recorded which). This chain joins TRBV6-2 or TRBV6-3 and TRBJ2-2; 8 nucleotides line up with TRBD2. The sequence was collected from a woman under 30 who had recovered from COVID-19. This CDR3 is CASSGSGEGTGELFF. The DNA of the CDR3 is TGTGCCAGCAGCGGTAGCGGGGAAGGGACCGGGGAGCTGTTTTTT.